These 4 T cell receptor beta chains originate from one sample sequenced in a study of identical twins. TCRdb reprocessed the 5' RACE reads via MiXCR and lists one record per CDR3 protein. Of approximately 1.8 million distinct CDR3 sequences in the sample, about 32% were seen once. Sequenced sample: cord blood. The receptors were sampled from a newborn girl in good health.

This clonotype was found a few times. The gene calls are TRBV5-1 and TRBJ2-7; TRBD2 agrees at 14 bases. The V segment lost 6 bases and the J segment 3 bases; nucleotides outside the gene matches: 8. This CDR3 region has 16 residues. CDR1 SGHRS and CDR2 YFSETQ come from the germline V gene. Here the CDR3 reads CASKPRGTSGSYEQYF. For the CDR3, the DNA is TGCGCCAGCAAACCCCGAGGGACTAGCGGGAGCTACGAGCAGTACTTC.

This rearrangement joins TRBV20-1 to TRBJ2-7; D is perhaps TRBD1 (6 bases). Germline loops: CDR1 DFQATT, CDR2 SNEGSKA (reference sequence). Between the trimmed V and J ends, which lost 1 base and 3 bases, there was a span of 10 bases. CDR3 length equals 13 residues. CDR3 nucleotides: TGCAGTGCTAGAGCTCCGGACAGCTACGAGCAGTACTTC. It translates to CSARAPDSYEQYF.

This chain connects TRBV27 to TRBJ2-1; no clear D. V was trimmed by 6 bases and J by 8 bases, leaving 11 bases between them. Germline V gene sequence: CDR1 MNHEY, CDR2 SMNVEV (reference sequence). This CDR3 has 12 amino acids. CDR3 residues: CASRRREDEQFF. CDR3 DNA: TGTGCCAGCAGGAGGAGAGAGGATGAGCAGTTCTTC.

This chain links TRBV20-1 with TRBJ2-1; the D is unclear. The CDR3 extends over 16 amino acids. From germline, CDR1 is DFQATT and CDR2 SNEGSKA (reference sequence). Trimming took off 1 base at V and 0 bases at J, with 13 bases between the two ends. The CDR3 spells CSARGSTPLSYNEQFF. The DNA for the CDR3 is TGCAGTGCTAGAGGTTCGACGCCACTCTCCTACAATGAGCAGTTCTTC.